The rows below give T cell receptor beta chains drawn from one sample of a study of identical twins. TCRdb analysed the 5' RACE reads with MiXCR anew, one entry per CDR3 protein. The repertoire holds 350,000 to 450,000 distinct CDR3 sequences, with around 18% as singletons. The sample consisted of naive T cells sorted from blood. The receptors were sampled from a middle-aged man in good health. The CDR3 runs from the conserved cysteine through the conserved F or W. The D gene is left open where the match is weak. Not all rows give a size; the values are once, few, many and, for expanded clones, a class.

j_gene: TRBJ1-5
abundance: few
v_gene: TRBV5-1
d_gene: TRBD1
CDR3aa: CASSPGGTGVQQPQHF
CDR3nt: TGCGCCAGCAGCCCGGGGGGGACAGGGGTGCAGCAGCCCCAGCATTTT

j_gene: TRBJ2-1
abundance: few
v_gene: TRBV19
d_gene: TRBD2
CDR3aa: CASSAGRGDEQFF
CDR3nt: TGTGCCAGTAGTGCGGGCCGGGGGGATGAGCAGTTCTTC

j_gene: TRBJ2-7
abundance: many
v_gene: TRBV29-1
d_gene: .
CDR3aa: CSVEGQGGIYEQYF
CDR3nt: TGCAGCGTTGAAGGACAGGGAGGAATCTACGAGCAGTACTTC

j_gene: TRBJ1-5
abundance: .
v_gene: TRBV5-5
d_gene: TRBD1
CDR3aa: CASSLWTGGNQPQHF
CDR3nt: TGTGCCAGCAGCTTGTGGACAGGGGGCAATCAGCCCCAGCATTTT

j_gene: TRBJ2-2
abundance: .
v_gene: TRBV29-1
d_gene: .
CDR3aa: CSGGDTGELFF
CDR3nt: TGCAGCGGTGGGGACACCGGGGAGCTGTTTTTT

j_gene: TRBJ1-5
abundance: few
v_gene: TRBV20-1
d_gene: .
CDR3aa: CSARSFLGGLGPQHF
CDR3nt: TGCAGTGCTAGATCTTTTCTGGGGGGTTTAGGGCCCCAGCATTTT

j_gene: TRBJ1-1
abundance: many
v_gene: TRBV12-3/TRBV12-4
d_gene: TRBD1
CDR3aa: CASSPTLGTGSAEAFF
CDR3nt: TGTGCCAGCAGTCCCACCTTAGGGACAGGGAGTGCTGAAGCTTTCTTT

j_gene: TRBJ2-5
abundance: many
v_gene: TRBV5-1
d_gene: TRBD1
CDR3aa: CASSLEGTDQETQYF
CDR3nt: TGCGCCAGCAGCTTAGAGGGGACAGATCAAGAGACCCAGTACTTC

j_gene: TRBJ1-4
abundance: few
v_gene: TRBV25-1
d_gene: TRBD1
CDR3aa: CASTQGGAGGKLFF
CDR3nt: TGTGCCAGCACCCAGGGGGGCGCCGGGGGAAAACTGTTTTTT

j_gene: TRBJ2-1
abundance: once
v_gene: TRBV3-1
d_gene: TRBD2
CDR3aa: CASRLSGRPCNEQFF
CDR3nt: TGTGCCAGCAGACTTAGCGGGAGGCCCTGCAATGAGCAGTTCTTC

j_gene: TRBJ2-1
abundance: .
v_gene: TRBV7-9
d_gene: TRBD2
CDR3aa: CASSLEGGSNEQFF
CDR3nt: TGTGCCAGCAGCTTAGAGGGCGGGAGTAATGAGCAGTTCTTC

j_gene: TRBJ2-3
abundance: few
v_gene: TRBV15
d_gene: .
CDR3aa: CATSRGVTQYF
CDR3nt: TGTGCCACCAGCAGAGGTGTTACGCAGTATTTT

j_gene: TRBJ2-7
abundance: once
v_gene: TRBV5-6
d_gene: .
CDR3aa: CASSWGAGASYEQYF
CDR3nt: TGTGCCAGCAGCTGGGGGGCAGGGGCCTCCTACGAGCAGTACTTC

j_gene: TRBJ2-1
abundance: .
v_gene: TRBV6-1
d_gene: TRBD1
CDR3aa: CASSGRDRFDYNEQFF
CDR3nt: TGTGCCAGCAGTGGGCGGGACAGGTTCGATTACAATGAGCAGTTCTTC

j_gene: TRBJ2-3
abundance: few
v_gene: TRBV12-3/TRBV12-4
d_gene: TRBD1
CDR3aa: CASSNEDRAGTDTQYF
CDR3nt: TGTGCCAGCAGCAATGAAGACAGGGCAGGCACAGATACGCAGTATTTT

j_gene: TRBJ2-1
abundance: .
v_gene: TRBV4-3
d_gene: .
CDR3aa: CASSLGRGFYEQFF
CDR3nt: TGCGCCAGCAGCCTGGGACGGGGGTTCTATGAGCAGTTCTTC

j_gene: TRBJ2-3
abundance: once
v_gene: TRBV20-1
d_gene: TRBD1
CDR3aa: CSASPRGSAHIF
CDR3nt: TGCAGTGCTAGTCCCAGGGGGAGCGCCCATATTTTT

j_gene: TRBJ1-5
abundance: few
v_gene: TRBV6-1
d_gene: TRBD1
CDR3aa: CASRSGGGNQPQHF
CDR3nt: TGTGCCAGCAGATCAGGGGGGGGCAATCAGCCCCAGCATTTT

j_gene: TRBJ2-1
abundance: many
v_gene: TRBV20-1
d_gene: .
CDR3aa: CSARVSAGQTYNEQFF
CDR3nt: TGCAGTGCTAGAGTGTCTGCGGGACAGACTTACAATGAGCAGTTCTTC

j_gene: TRBJ1-5
abundance: .
v_gene: TRBV20-1
d_gene: TRBD1
CDR3aa: CSAIGQEKLNSNQPQHF
CDR3nt: TGCAGTGCTATCGGACAGGAGAAATTAAATAGCAATCAGCCCCAGCATTTT

j_gene: TRBJ1-5
abundance: many
v_gene: TRBV7-9
d_gene: .
CDR3aa: CASSLAYQPQHF
CDR3nt: TGTGCCAGCAGCTTAGCCTATCAGCCCCAGCATTTT

j_gene: TRBJ2-1
abundance: few
v_gene: TRBV7-9
d_gene: .
CDR3aa: CASSLFYEQFF
CDR3nt: TGTGCCAGCAGCTTATTCTATGAGCAGTTCTTC

j_gene: TRBJ2-7
abundance: few
v_gene: TRBV5-1
d_gene: TRBD1
CDR3aa: CASSQSLTGVNEQYF
CDR3nt: TGCGCCAGCAGCCAAAGCCTGACAGGGGTAAACGAGCAGTACTTC

j_gene: TRBJ2-1
abundance: many
v_gene: TRBV20-1
d_gene: TRBD2
CDR3aa: CSARRLAGGFSYNEQFF
CDR3nt: TGCAGTGCTAGACGGCTAGCGGGTGGGTTCTCCTACAATGAGCAGTTCTTC

j_gene: TRBJ2-2
abundance: few
v_gene: TRBV3-1
d_gene: .
CDR3aa: CASSQDLGLPTGELFF
CDR3nt: TGTGCCAGCAGCCAAGACCTTGGACTCCCCACCGGGGAGCTGTTTTTT

j_gene: TRBJ2-1
abundance: .
v_gene: TRBV6-6
d_gene: .
CDR3aa: CASSYSAGSEQFF
CDR3nt: TGTGCCAGCAGTTACTCGGCGGGGTCTGAGCAGTTCTTC

j_gene: TRBJ2-7
abundance: .
v_gene: TRBV6-5
d_gene: TRBD1
CDR3aa: CASSYYHLTGGHEQYF
CDR3nt: TGTGCCAGCAGTTACTATCACCTTACAGGGGGCCACGAGCAGTACTTC

j_gene: TRBJ2-7
abundance: .
v_gene: TRBV19
d_gene: .
CDR3aa: CASGPGTLLREQYF
CDR3nt: TGTGCCAGTGGGCCAGGGACCCTTTTGAGAGAGCAGTACTTC

j_gene: TRBJ2-5
abundance: .
v_gene: TRBV7-2
d_gene: TRBD1
CDR3aa: CASSSTGAQETQYF
CDR3nt: TGTGCCAGCAGTTCTACAGGGGCCCAAGAGACCCAGTACTTC

j_gene: TRBJ2-7
abundance: many
v_gene: TRBV4-3
d_gene: .
CDR3aa: CASSQGSLAYEQYF
CDR3nt: TGCGCCAGCAGCCAAGGGTCGCTAGCCTACGAGCAGTACTTC

j_gene: TRBJ1-5
abundance: few
v_gene: TRBV2
d_gene: .
CDR3aa: CASSGQSNQPQHF
CDR3nt: TGTGCCAGCAGTGGACAGAGCAATCAGCCCCAGCATTTT

j_gene: TRBJ2-3
abundance: .
v_gene: TRBV6-5
d_gene: TRBD1
CDR3aa: CASSYRTGVGTDTQYF
CDR3nt: TGTGCCAGCAGTTACCGGACAGGGGTGGGCACAGATACGCAGTATTTT

j_gene: TRBJ2-3
abundance: .
v_gene: TRBV23-1
d_gene: TRBD1
CDR3aa: CASSQTGTGGDTDTQYF
CDR3nt: TGCGCCAGCAGTCAGACCGGGACAGGGGGAGACACAGATACGCAGTATTTT

j_gene: TRBJ2-7
abundance: .
v_gene: TRBV7-9
d_gene: .
CDR3aa: CASLKAGSYEQYF
CDR3nt: TGTGCCAGCTTAAAAGCGGGCTCCTACGAGCAGTACTTC

j_gene: TRBJ2-2
abundance: .
v_gene: TRBV24-1
d_gene: TRBD1
CDR3aa: CATSDYGTDLNTGELFF
CDR3nt: TGTGCCACCAGTGATTACGGGACAGACTTGAACACCGGGGAGCTGTTTTTT

j_gene: TRBJ2-1
abundance: few
v_gene: TRBV5-1
d_gene: .
CDR3aa: CASSVRAQDNEQFF
CDR3nt: TGCGCCAGCAGCGTCCGAGCACAGGACAATGAGCAGTTCTTC

j_gene: TRBJ1-3
abundance: .
v_gene: TRBV15
d_gene: .
CDR3aa: CATSRKVASSGNTIYF
CDR3nt: TGTGCCACCAGCAGAAAGGTGGCCAGCTCTGGAAACACCATATATTTT

j_gene: TRBJ2-4
abundance: many
v_gene: TRBV12-3/TRBV12-4
d_gene: .
CDR3aa: CASSLAGKNIQYF
CDR3nt: TGTGCCAGCAGTTTAGCAGGGAAGAACATTCAGTACTTC

j_gene: TRBJ2-7
abundance: many
v_gene: TRBV24-1
d_gene: .
CDR3aa: CATSDRIGYEQYF
CDR3nt: TGTGCCACCAGTGATCGTATTGGCTACGAGCAGTACTTC

j_gene: TRBJ2-7
abundance: .
v_gene: TRBV29-1
d_gene: .
CDR3aa: CSVEDVGGVRYEQYF
CDR3nt: TGCAGCGTTGAAGATGTGGGGGGAGTCCGTTACGAGCAGTACTTC

j_gene: TRBJ2-1
abundance: few
v_gene: TRBV18
d_gene: .
CDR3aa: CASSPAREYNEQFF
CDR3nt: TGTGCCAGCTCACCAGCCCGGGAATACAATGAGCAGTTCTTC

j_gene: TRBJ1-3
abundance: many
v_gene: TRBV5-5
d_gene: .
CDR3aa: CASSLNLLSGLGNTIYF
CDR3nt: TGTGCCAGCAGCTTGAATTTATTATCGGGGCTCGGAAACACCATATATTTT

j_gene: TRBJ2-5
abundance: many
v_gene: TRBV28
d_gene: .
CDR3aa: CASSTGFRETQYF
CDR3nt: TGTGCCAGCAGTACAGGGTTTAGGGAGACCCAGTACTTC

j_gene: TRBJ2-7
abundance: .
v_gene: TRBV7-9
d_gene: TRBD2
CDR3aa: CASSPGLAGVSHEQYF
CDR3nt: TGTGCCAGCAGCCCGGGACTAGCGGGAGTATCCCACGAGCAGTACTTC

j_gene: TRBJ2-3
abundance: many
v_gene: TRBV29-1
d_gene: .
CDR3aa: CSVDMGDTQYF
CDR3nt: TGCAGCGTTGATATGGGAGATACGCAGTATTTT

j_gene: TRBJ1-6
abundance: few
v_gene: TRBV6-2/TRBV6-3
d_gene: TRBD1
CDR3aa: CATGGLFTGTHKVGSYNSPLHF
CDR3nt: TGTGCCACAGGGGGGCTTTTTACGGGGACCCACAAAGTTGGCTCCTATAATTCACCCCTCCACTTT

j_gene: TRBJ2-7
abundance: few
v_gene: TRBV28
d_gene: TRBD1
CDR3aa: CASSTDRGRSSYEQYF
CDR3nt: TGTGCCAGCAGCACGGACAGGGGGCGCAGCTCCTACGAGCAGTACTTC

j_gene: TRBJ2-3
abundance: .
v_gene: TRBV5-1
d_gene: .
CDR3aa: CASSFTPSTDTQYF
CDR3nt: TGCGCCAGCAGCTTCACCCCTAGCACAGATACGCAGTATTTT

j_gene: TRBJ2-2
abundance: .
v_gene: TRBV23-1
d_gene: TRBD2
CDR3aa: CASSQTSGDESRTNTGELFF
CDR3nt: TGCGCCAGCAGTCAAACTAGCGGGGATGAAAGCCGAACGAACACCGGGGAGCTGTTTTTT

j_gene: TRBJ2-1
abundance: .
v_gene: TRBV9
d_gene: TRBD2
CDR3aa: CASSGGGTSPHGEQFF
CDR3nt: TGTGCCAGCAGCGGAGGAGGGACTAGCCCCCATGGTGAGCAGTTCTTC

j_gene: TRBJ2-5
abundance: many
v_gene: TRBV7-3
d_gene: .
CDR3aa: CASSNGRSQETQYF
CDR3nt: TGTGCCAGCAGCAACGGACGGAGCCAAGAGACCCAGTACTTC

j_gene: TRBJ1-3
abundance: .
v_gene: TRBV7-6
d_gene: .
CDR3aa: CASSLEDHPGRVSGNTIYF
CDR3nt: TGTGCCAGCAGCTTAGAGGACCACCCCGGGAGGGTCTCTGGAAACACCATATATTTT

j_gene: TRBJ1-4
abundance: many
v_gene: TRBV4-3
d_gene: TRBD1
CDR3aa: CASSQYRDRVLSNEKLFF
CDR3nt: TGCGCCAGCAGCCAATACCGGGACAGGGTGCTCTCTAATGAAAAACTGTTTTTT